A single T cell receptor (beta chain) is shown here with its context. This specimen belongs to a study of cytomegalovirus exposure and HLA in healthy donors. CDR1 is SEHNR and CDR2 is FQNEAQ in the germline V gene (reference sequence). The CDR3 contains 14 residues. V shed 5 bases and J shed 4 bases, with 12 bases lying between them. Assay: immunoSEQ multiplex PCR; the TCRdb copy retains only in-frame clones and omits some. The data contain 100,000 to 150,000 clones, roughly nine tenths of them singletons. The sample taken for sequencing was PBMCs. The chain is built from TRBV7-9 and TRBJ1-3; tentative D call: TRBD1 (5 bases). This receptor was identified in a man younger than 45 in good health and CMV-seronegative. CDR3 nucleotide sequence: TGTGCCAGCAGCCTCAGGGTTGCGGGAAACACCATATATTTT. The encoded protein is CASSLRVAGNTIYF.